Below, one TCR beta chain is given with its context. The antigen is undetermined. In germline, CDR1 is DFQATT, CDR2 SNEGSKA (reference sequence). The CDR3 contains 14 residues. The trim removed 1 base at V and 7 bases at J, leaving 2 bases unmatched. These data belong to a study of T cells in Graves' hyperthyroidism and ophthalmopathy. Findings and limits, study-wide: The majority of expanded thyroid clonotypes above 0.001 also appeared in blood.

There were TCR beta CDR3 regions amplified from RNA transcripts. TCR CDR3 regions were first amplified by RT-PCR with HTBI primers. TCRdb reprocessed the multiplex PCR reads with MiXCR, giving one entry per CDR3 protein. This table holds 350,000 to 450,000 distinct CDR3 sequences, over 12% found once. Inclusion characteristics of ophthalmopathy patients comprised a Clinical Activity Score of at least 3, a NOSPECS grade of at least 4, and duration under 3 months. Pregnant or lactating patients were excluded, as were those with uncontrolled infection or other autoimmune disease. The TCR sequence derives from a man aged 45-65 years with Graves' ophthalmopathy. Input material: blood. This sequence joins TRBV20-1 and TRBJ2-3, with 13 bases matching TRBD2. The CDR3 bases are TGCAGTGCTAGAGGGACTAGCGGGAGAAATACGCAGTATTTT. Its protein product is CSARGTSGRNTQYF.